This T cell receptor (beta chain) was recorded in a study of response to subunit inactivated influenza vaccine (dated by TCRdb to 2017 to 2018). Concerning the study at large: Deep quantitative profiling of the T cell receptor repertoire was used in the study to follow responses to a trivalent subunit inactivated influenza vaccine.

Library preparation was by RT-PCR. Sequencing took place on an Illumina HiSeq 2500. The raw public data were reprocessed by TCRdb itself: fastp quality trimming at Q25, MiXCR clonotype calling, in-frame beta chains only. Every CDR3 protein is listed once, alongside the most common genes and DNA of its rows. In this sample the table shows around 570,000 distinct CDR3 sequences, under 9% of which occur a single time. The ten largest clonotypes hold roughly 13% of the sample. To note about this clonotype: Its cognate antigen has yet to be identified. Qualities for individual bases were not recorded, and no much larger clone is one base off.

V is cut back by 2 bases and J by 5 bases, with 4 bases in the junction unmatched. The CDR3, from cysteine to phenylalanine, totals 14 residues. Kept here is only the CDR3 DNA, which spans 42 bases and is read in frame from base 1. CDR1 and CDR2 (DFQATT, SNEGSKA) derive from the germline V gene (reference sequence). Summary of the overall study and its limitations: According to the authors, only a limited number of new T cells may be recruited by each seasonal influenza vaccination.

Recombination joined TRBV20-1 with TRBJ2-2; 8 bases in between match TRBD2. The source of this sequence is a man between 50 and 70 years old who received an inactivated influenza vaccine. Donor details come from another sample of the same person, matched by shared clones. The sample consisted of PBMCs from blood, taken less than 30 months after vaccination. The sequenced DNA is TGCAGTGCTAGACGGACTAGCATAACCGGGGAGCTGTTTTTT. This encodes CSARRTSITGELFF.